These 22 T cell receptor beta chains originate from one sample sequenced in a study of blood T cell repertoires in COVID-19 (dated by TCRdb to the early 2020s). The library was prepared using the immunoSEQ multiplex PCR assay. The immuneACCESS repertoire file appears here via TCRdb, limited to in-frame rearrangements. These files lack a portion of the clones; in checked studies, under half of the deficit traces to unresolved V genes, and the cause of the others is not known. Here the sample has 68,000 or so clones; roughly 87% occur a single time. 6.6% of the sample is in the top ten clones. Source material: peripheral blood. These TCRs come from a man in his forties or fifties with active COVID-19.

The rearrangement joins TRBV6-5 to TRBJ1-4, with 10 bases aligning to TRBD1. The CDR3 extends over 12 amino acids. The V segment lost 5 bases and the J segment 15 bases; nucleotides outside the gene matches: 6. Germline values: CDR1 MNHEY, CDR2 SVGAGI. The CDR3 is CASSTDRGILFF. The DNA for the CDR3 is TGTGCCAGCAGTACGGACAGGGGGATTTTGTTTTTT.

The CDR3 DNA sequence: TGTGCCAGCAGCATCCGGACAGGGCAAGATTACGAGCAGTACTTC. This gives the protein CASSIRTGQDYEQYF. The chain employs TRBV7-9 and TRBJ2-7; 8 bases line up with TRBD1. This CDR3 region has 15 residues. V was pared by 5 bases and J by 4 bases, with 10 bases of the junction left unmatched. Germline CDR1 and CDR2: SEHNR and FQNEAQ (reference sequence).

Worth noting for this clone: Other DNA sequences in this specimen translate into the identical CDR3. This chain links TRBV7-2 with TRBJ2-6; 7 bases are shared with TRBD1. CDR1 and CDR2 (germline): SGHTA, FQGNSA. After removal of 9 bases from V and 8 bases from J, the junction contained 22 bases not matched to a gene. This CDR3 comprises 18 residues. CDR3 region: CASSRGDRISGKSNVLTF. CDR3 DNA: TGTGCCAGTAGCCGTGGGGACAGAATCTCCGGGAAGTCCAACGTCCTGACTTTC.

The chain is built from TRBV4-3 and TRBJ1-4; 7 bases fit TRBD1. The V and J ends lost 2 bases and 3 bases, in that order; junction bases with no gene match: 9. The CDR3 extends over 17 amino acids. Germline assignment: CDR1 LGHNA and CDR2 YSLEER. The CDR3 reads CASSQSQGNRPNEKLFF. CDR3 nucleotides: TGCGCCAGCAGCCAATCACAGGGGAATCGTCCTAATGAAAAACTGTTTTTT.

This rearrangement joins TRBV6-2 or TRBV6-3 to TRBJ2-3, with D possibly TRBD1 on 5 matching bases. Germline V gene data show CDR1 as MNHEY and CDR2 as SVGEGT. This CDR3 spans 18 amino acids. V was clipped by 2 bases and J by 1 base, with 19 bases between them. The CDR3: CASSYSAGQGSGTDTQYF. In DNA form, the CDR3 reads TGTGCCAGCAGTTACAGCGCCGGCCAGGGATCAGGCACAGATACGCAGTATTTT.

The chain joins TRBV9 to TRBJ2-7, with a possible D match to TRBD1 (5 bases). This CDR3 has 13 amino acids. CDR1 and CDR2 (germline): SGDLS, YYNGEE. V lost 2 bases to trimming and J lost 6 bases, with 12 bases between them. The CDR3: CASSVDLQGEQYF. For the CDR3, the DNA is TGTGCCAGCAGCGTTGACCTCCAGGGCGAGCAGTACTTC.

J is TRBJ2-7 and V is TRBV5-1; TRBD1 aligns across 7 bases. CDR3 size: 16 residues. V was clipped by 3 bases and J by 5 bases; unmatched bases: 14. Germline-derived CDR1 and CDR2 are SGHRS and YFSETQ. The CDR3 region has the DNA TGCGCCAGCAGCTACTACCGGACAGGTTCTGGAAACGAGCAGTACTTC. Its translation: CASSYYRTGSGNEQYF.

The CDR3 spells CASGSWTGGTGELFF. The CDR3 DNA reads as TGTGCTAGTGGTTCGTGGACAGGGGGCACCGGGGAGCTGTTTTTT. This rearrangement joins TRBV12-5 to TRBJ2-2; TRBD1 agrees at 10 bases. Germline V gene data show CDR1 as LGHNT and CDR2 as FRNRAP. The length of the CDR3 is 15 residues. Germline trimming cut 4 bases from V and 4 bases from J; bases unmatched to any gene: 3.

The CDR3 loop is CASSPAGRYSNQPQHF. CDR3 in DNA: TGTGCCAGCAGCCCCGCGGGGCGGTATAGCAATCAGCCCCAGCATTTT. The genes are TRBV3-1 (or the pseudogene TRBV3-2) and TRBJ1-5; tentative D call: TRBD1 (5 bases). Germline CDR1 LGHDT, CDR2 YNNKEL (reference sequence). Between the trimmed V and J ends, which lost 4 bases and 0 bases, there was a span of 13 bases. This CDR3 is 16 amino acids long.

The V gene is TRBV28, the J gene TRBJ1-1, with 8 bases aligning to TRBD1. The J segment lost 4 bases and the V segment lost 1 base, leaving 5 bases of the junction unmatched. The germline V gene has CDR1 MDHEN and CDR2 SYDVKM. This CDR3 region has 15 residues. The CDR3 bases are TGTGCCAGCAGTTTATTGGACAGGGATTCCACTGAAGCTTTCTTT. Its protein product is CASSLLDRDSTEAFF.

The CDR3 region has the DNA TGTGCCAGCAGCTTAGCAGAGAAGAACACTGAAGCTTTCTTT. Protein sequence: CASSLAEKNTEAFF. The chain uses TRBV7-8 and TRBJ1-1; the D is unclear. Per germline, CDR1 SGHVS and CDR2 FQNEAQ. The CDR3 loop spans 14 amino acids. V was pared by 0 bases and J by 1 base, with 6 bases between.

The genes are TRBV27 and TRBJ1-4; 7 nucleotides align to TRBD1. Losses at the gene ends were 6 bases for V and 0 bases for J; bases not matched to a gene: 13. Germline CDR1 is MNHEY and CDR2 is SMNVEV (reference sequence). CDR3 size: 18 residues. CDR3 sequence: CASSPRQGDLSTNEKLFF. CDR3 coding DNA: TGTGCCAGCAGCCCTCGACAGGGTGACCTTTCAACTAATGAAAAACTGTTTTTT.

V usage is TRBV5-6 and J usage is TRBJ2-7; the match to TRBD2 covers 8 bases. The CDR3 totals 15 residues. J lost 7 bases, V lost 0 bases, and 9 bases had no gene match. Germline V lookup: CDR1 SGHDT, CDR2 YYEEEE. CDR3 sequence reads: CASSLEAGAPREQYF. The CDR3 nucleotides are TGTGCCAGCAGCTTGGAAGCGGGGGCACCCAGGGAGCAGTACTTC.

The gene calls are TRBV5-1 and TRBJ1-1; 12 bases line up with TRBD1. Trimming cost V 1 base and J 4 bases; bases outside gene matches: 5. Germline loops: CDR1 SGHRS, CDR2 YFSETQ. The CDR3 length is 16 residues. The CDR3 nucleotides are TGCGCCAGCAGCTTGTTGGGACAGGGGGCAGGCACTGAAGCTTTCTTT. Its translation: CASSLLGQGAGTEAFF. The entire variable domain, with the rest obtained from reference TRBV5-1 and TRBJ1-1, is as follows: KAGVTQTPRYLIKTRGQQVTLSCSPISGHRSVSWYQQTPGQGLQFLFEYFSETQRNKGNFPGRFSGRQFSNSRSEMNVSTLELGDSALYLCASSLLGQGAGTEAFFGQGTRLTVV.

CDR3 residues: CASSLGGFSGEQYF. Written as DNA, the CDR3 is TGTGCCAGCAGCTTAGGTGGTTTCTCGGGTGAGCAGTACTTC. The chain combines TRBV11-3 with TRBJ2-7; D call uncertain. This CDR3 region has 14 residues. The germline V gene has CDR1 SGHNT and CDR2 YENEEA. Trimming shortened V by 1 base and J by 7 bases, and 14 bases separated the two germline ends.

V is TRBV27 and J is TRBJ2-7, with 11 bases aligning to TRBD2. Germline-derived CDR1 and CDR2 are MNHEY and SMNVEV (reference sequence). The CDR3 spans 15 residues. With V trimmed by 6 bases and J by 3 bases, 7 bases remained unmatched. The CDR3 reads CASSPSSGGFYEQYF. In DNA form, the CDR3 reads TGTGCCAGCAGCCCCTCTAGCGGGGGGTTCTACGAGCAGTACTTC.

The chain recombines TRBV7-8 with TRBJ1-4, with D possibly being TRBD1 (6 bases). Germline CDR1 is SGHVS and CDR2 is FQNEAQ. The CDR3 runs to 14 residues. Deletions cut 4 bases from V and 6 bases from J, with 12 bases between. The CDR3, as DNA: TGTGCCAGCAGCTCCCTAAGACAGGATGAAAAACTGTTTTTT. Translated: CASSSLRQDEKLFF.

The rearrangement links TRBV4-2 to TRBJ1-5; possibly TRBD1 for D (6 bases). The germline V gene encodes CDR1 LGHNA and CDR2 YNFKEQ. This CDR3 contains 15 residues. The V end lost 0 bases, the J end lost 4 bases, and 10 bases lay between the germline ends. The CDR3, as DNA: TGTGCCAGCAGCCAAGATTGGACAGCTAATCAGCCCCAGCATTTT. As protein: CASSQDWTANQPQHF.

In its sample, this clone was seen once. The chain employs TRBV9 and TRBJ2-7; 13 positions match TRBD2. V dropped 5 bases and J dropped 2; count of bases not matched to a gene: 4. This CDR3 region has 15 residues. Germline V gene sequence: CDR1 SGDLS, CDR2 YYNGEE. CDR3 sequence (DNA): TGTGCCAGCAGTAAACTAGCGGGAGGGCCCTACGAGCAGTACTTC. This gives the protein CASSKLAGGPYEQYF. Full variable domain (missing parts from reference TRBV9 and TRBJ2-7): DSGVTQTPKHLITATGQRVTLRCSPRSGDLSVYWYQQSLDQGLQFLIQYYNGEERAKGNILERFSAQQFPDLHSELNLSSLELGDSALYFCASSKLAGGPYEQYFGPGTRLTVT.

CDR3 region: CASSTQVNTEAFF. In DNA, the CDR3 is TGTGCCAGCAGTACACAGGTGAACACTGAAGCTTTCTTT. V gene TRBV6-2 or TRBV6-3 combines with J gene TRBJ1-1, with TRBD1 as a possible D gene (5 bases). The CDR3 is 13 amino acids. V was shortened by 5 bases and J by 0 bases, with 7 bases between the two germline ends. Germline values: CDR1 MNHEY, CDR2 SVGEGT.

The chain employs TRBV9 and TRBJ2-5, with D possibly being TRBD1 (6 bases). The CDR3 sequence is 14 residues long. In germline, CDR1 is SGDLS, CDR2 YYNGEE. V lost 0 bases, J lost 2 bases, and 8 bases lay in between. The DNA of the CDR3 is TGTGCCAGCAGCGTAGGCAGGGGTCAAGAGACCCAGTACTTC. Translated, it gives CASSVGRGQETQYF.

The chain has TRBV7-9 and TRBJ1-1, with 9 bases identical to TRBD1. J was trimmed by 4 bases and V by 4 bases; bases with no gene match: 13. The CDR3 runs to 17 residues. Germline values: CDR1 SEHNR, CDR2 FQNEAQ (reference sequence). Written as DNA, the CDR3 is TGTGCCAGCAGCTACCGGACAGGGGCGGGTGTAGGCACTGAAGCTTTCTTT. Protein: CASSYRTGAGVGTEAFF.